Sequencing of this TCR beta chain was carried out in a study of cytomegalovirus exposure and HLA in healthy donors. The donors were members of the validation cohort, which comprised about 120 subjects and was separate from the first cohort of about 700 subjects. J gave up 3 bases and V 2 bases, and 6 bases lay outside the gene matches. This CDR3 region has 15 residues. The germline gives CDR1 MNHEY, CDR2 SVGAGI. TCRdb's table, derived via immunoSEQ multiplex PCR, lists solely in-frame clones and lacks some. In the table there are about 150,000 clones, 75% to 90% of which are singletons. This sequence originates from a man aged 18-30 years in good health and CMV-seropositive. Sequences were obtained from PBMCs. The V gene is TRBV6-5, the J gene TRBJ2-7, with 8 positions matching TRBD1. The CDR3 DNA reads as TGTGCCAGCAGTTACAAGCAGGGGGCGATCTACGAGCAGTACTTC. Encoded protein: CASSYKQGAIYEQYF.